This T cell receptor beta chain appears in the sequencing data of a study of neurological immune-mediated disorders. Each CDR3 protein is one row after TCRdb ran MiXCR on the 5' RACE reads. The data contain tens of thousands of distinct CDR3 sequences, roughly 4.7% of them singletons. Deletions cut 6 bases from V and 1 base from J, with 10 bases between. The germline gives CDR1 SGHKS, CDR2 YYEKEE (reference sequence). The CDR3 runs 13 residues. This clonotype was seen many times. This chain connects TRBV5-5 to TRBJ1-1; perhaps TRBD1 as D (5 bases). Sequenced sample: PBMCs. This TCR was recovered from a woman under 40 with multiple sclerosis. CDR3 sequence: CASTRVRNTEAFF. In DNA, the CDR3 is TGTGCCAGCACCAGGGTAAGGAACACTGAAGCTTTCTTT.